This TCR beta chain was identified in a study of T cell clones after liver transplantation. Study summary: A pre-transplant mixed lymphocyte reaction with TCRbeta sequencing defined graft-donor-reactive clones followed in post-transplant blood. Pre-transplant mixed lymphocyte reactions yielded third-party-reactive TCRbeta sequences as comparators for graft-donor-reactive sequences.

The CDR3 consists of 15 residues. V dropped 6 bases and J dropped 0; count of bases not matched to a gene: 7. Germline CDR1 is MNHEY and CDR2 is SVGAGI. Clones were read by immunoSEQ multiplex PCR, and TCRdb kept only the in-frame ones, dropping some. This table has about 99,000 clones, 82% appearing once. The TCR originated in a human donor who received a liver transplant. The input for sequencing was CD4+ T cells from blood, taken before liver transplant. V gene TRBV6-5 combines with J gene TRBJ2-7; 8 positions match TRBD2. This CDR3 reads CASRTTSGSSYEQYF. CDR3 sequence (DNA): TGTGCCAGCAGGACTACTAGCGGAAGCTCCTACGAGCAGTACTTC.